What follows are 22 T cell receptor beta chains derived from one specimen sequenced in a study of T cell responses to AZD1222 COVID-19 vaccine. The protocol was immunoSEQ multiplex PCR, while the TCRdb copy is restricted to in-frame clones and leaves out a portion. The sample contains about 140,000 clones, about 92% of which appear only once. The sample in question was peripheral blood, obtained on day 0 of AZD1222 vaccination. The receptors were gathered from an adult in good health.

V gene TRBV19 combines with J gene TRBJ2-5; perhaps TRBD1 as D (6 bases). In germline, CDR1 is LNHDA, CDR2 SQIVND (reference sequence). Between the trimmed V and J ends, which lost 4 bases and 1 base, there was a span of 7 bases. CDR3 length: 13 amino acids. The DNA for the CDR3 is TGTGCCAGTAGTAGGGGGCGCCAAGAGACCCAGTACTTC. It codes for CASSRGRQETQYF.

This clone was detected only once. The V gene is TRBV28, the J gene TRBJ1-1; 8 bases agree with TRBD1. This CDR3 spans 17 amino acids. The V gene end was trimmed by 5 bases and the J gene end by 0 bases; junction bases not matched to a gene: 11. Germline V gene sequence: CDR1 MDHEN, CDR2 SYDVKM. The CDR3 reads CASSPHRTGTMNTEAFF. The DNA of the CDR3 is TGTGCCAGCAGTCCCCACCGGACAGGGACAATGAACACTGAAGCTTTCTTT.

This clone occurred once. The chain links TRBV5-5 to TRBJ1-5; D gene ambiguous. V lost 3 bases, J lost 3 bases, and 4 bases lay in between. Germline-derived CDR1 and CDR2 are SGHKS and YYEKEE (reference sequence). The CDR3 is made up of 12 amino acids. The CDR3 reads CASSSYNQPQHF. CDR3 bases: TGTGCCAGCAGCTCGTACAATCAGCCCCAGCATTTT.

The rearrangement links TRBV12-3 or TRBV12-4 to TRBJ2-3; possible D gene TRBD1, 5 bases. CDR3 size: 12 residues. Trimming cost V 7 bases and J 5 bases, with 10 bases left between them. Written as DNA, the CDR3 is TGTGCCAGCACAGGGTCGGGAGATACGCAGTATTTT. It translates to CASTGSGDTQYF.

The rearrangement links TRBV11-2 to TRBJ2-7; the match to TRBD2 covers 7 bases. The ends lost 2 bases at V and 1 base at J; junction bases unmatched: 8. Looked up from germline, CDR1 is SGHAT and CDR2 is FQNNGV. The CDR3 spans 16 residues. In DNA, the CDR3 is TGTGCCAGCAGCTTACTCGGGGAGGGCGGTTCCTACGAGCAGTACTTC. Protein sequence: CASSLLGEGGSYEQYF. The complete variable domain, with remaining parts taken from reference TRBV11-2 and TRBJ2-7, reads EAGVAQSPRYKIIEKRQSVAFWCNPISGHATLYWYQQILGQGPKLLIQFQNNGVVDDSQLPKDRFSAERLKGVDSTLKIQPAKLEDSAVYLCASSLLGEGGSYEQYFGPGTRLTVT.

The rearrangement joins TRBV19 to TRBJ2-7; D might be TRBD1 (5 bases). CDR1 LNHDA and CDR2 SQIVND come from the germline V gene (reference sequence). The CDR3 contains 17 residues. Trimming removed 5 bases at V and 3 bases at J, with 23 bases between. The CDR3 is CASSPIVGWKGHYEQYF. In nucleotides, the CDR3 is TGTGCCAGTAGTCCTATTGTAGGGTGGAAGGGGCACTACGAGCAGTACTTC.

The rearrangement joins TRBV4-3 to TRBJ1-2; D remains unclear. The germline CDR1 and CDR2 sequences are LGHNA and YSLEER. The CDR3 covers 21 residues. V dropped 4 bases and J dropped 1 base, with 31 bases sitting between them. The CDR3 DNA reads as TGCGCCAGCAGCCCACAACACACTCCTACTTCCAGCAGATACTTTAACTATGGCTACACCTTC. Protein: CASSPQHTPTSSRYFNYGYTF.

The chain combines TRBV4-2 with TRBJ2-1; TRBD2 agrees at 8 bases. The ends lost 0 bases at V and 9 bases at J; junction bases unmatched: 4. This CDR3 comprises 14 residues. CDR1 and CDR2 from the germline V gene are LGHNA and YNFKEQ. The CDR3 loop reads CASSQDGRGGEQFF. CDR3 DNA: TGTGCCAGCAGCCAAGATGGTCGGGGGGGTGAGCAGTTCTTC.

The CDR3 DNA reads TGTGCCAGCAGCTCCCAGGGAGCGTGGAACCAAGAGACCCAGTACTTC. This sequence encodes CASSSQGAWNQETQYF. The rearrangement uses TRBV11-1 and TRBJ2-5; tentatively, D is TRBD1 or TRBD2 (5 bases each). Germline lookup yields CDR1 SGHAT and CDR2 FQDESV (reference sequence). Trimming cost V 4 bases and J 0 bases, with 15 bases left between them. The CDR3 has 16 amino acids.

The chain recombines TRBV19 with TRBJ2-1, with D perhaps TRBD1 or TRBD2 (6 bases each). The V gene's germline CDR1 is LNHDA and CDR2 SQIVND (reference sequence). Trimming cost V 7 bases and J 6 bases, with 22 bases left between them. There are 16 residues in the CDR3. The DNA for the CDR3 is TGTGCCAGTATCCCATGGCCGGGGGCGGGCTCCAATGAGCAGTTCTTC. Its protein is CASIPWPGAGSNEQFF.

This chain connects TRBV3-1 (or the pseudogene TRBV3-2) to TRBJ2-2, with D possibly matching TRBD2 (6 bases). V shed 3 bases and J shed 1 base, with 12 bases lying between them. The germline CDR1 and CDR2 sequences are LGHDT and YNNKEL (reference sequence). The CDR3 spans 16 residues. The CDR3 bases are TGTGCCAGCAGCCATGATATAGCGGAGAACACCGGGGAGCTGTTTTTT. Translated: CASSHDIAENTGELFF.

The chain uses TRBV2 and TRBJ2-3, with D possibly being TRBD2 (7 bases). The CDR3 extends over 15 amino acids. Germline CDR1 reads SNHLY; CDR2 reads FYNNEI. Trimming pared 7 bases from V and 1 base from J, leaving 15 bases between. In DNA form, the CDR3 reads TGTGCCAGCACGGGGGGCCCACCCGGCACAGATACGCAGTATTTT. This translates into CASTGGPPGTDTQYF.

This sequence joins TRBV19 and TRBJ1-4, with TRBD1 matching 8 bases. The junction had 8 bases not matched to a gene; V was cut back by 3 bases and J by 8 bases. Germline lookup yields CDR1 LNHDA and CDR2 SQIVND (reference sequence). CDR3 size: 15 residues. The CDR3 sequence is CASSMPGGAEEKLFF. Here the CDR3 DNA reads TGTGCCAGTAGTATGCCAGGGGGCGCGGAGGAAAAACTGTTTTTT.

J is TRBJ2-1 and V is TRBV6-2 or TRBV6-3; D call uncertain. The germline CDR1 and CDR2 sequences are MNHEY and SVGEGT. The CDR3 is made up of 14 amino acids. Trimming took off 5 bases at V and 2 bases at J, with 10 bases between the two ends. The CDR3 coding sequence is TGTGCCAGCAGTCTGATCGACACCTACAATGAGCAGTTCTTC. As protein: CASSLIDTYNEQFF.

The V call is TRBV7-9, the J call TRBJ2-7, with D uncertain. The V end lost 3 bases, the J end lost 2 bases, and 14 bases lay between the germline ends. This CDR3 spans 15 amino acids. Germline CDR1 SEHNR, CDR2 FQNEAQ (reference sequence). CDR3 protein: CASSFEVSPTYEQYF. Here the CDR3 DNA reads TGTGCCAGCAGCTTTGAAGTTTCCCCCACCTACGAGCAGTACTTC.

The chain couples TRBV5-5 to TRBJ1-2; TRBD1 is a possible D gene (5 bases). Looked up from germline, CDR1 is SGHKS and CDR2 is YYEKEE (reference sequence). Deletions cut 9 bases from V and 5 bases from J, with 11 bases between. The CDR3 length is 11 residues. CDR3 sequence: CATTRGYGYTF. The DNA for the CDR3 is TGTGCCACGACGAGGGGTTATGGCTACACCTTC.

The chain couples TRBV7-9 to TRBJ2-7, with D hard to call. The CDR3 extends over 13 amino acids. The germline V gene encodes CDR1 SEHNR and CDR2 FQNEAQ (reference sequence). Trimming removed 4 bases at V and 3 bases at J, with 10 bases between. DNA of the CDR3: TGTGCCAGCAGCTCTACCGGTGTCTACGAGCAGTACTTC. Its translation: CASSSTGVYEQYF.

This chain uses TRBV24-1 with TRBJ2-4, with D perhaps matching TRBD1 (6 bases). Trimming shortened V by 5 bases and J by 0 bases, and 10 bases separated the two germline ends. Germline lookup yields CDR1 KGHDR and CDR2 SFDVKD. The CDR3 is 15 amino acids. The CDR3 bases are TGTGCCACCAGTGGGGACATCCTAGCCAAAAACATTCAGTACTTC. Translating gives CATSGDILAKNIQYF.

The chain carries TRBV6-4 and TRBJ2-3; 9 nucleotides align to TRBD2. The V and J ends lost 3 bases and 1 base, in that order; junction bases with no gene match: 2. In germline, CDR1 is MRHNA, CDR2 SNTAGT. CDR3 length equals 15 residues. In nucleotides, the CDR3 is TGTGCCAGCAGTGATGTAGCGGGAGGCACAGATACGCAGTATTTT. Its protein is CASSDVAGGTDTQYF.

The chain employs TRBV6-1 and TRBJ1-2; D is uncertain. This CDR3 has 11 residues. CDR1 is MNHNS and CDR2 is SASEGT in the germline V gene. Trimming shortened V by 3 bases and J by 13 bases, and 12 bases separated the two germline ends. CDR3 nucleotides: TGTGCCAGCAGTGACCGGCCTGGCGGCACCTTC. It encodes CASSDRPGGTF.

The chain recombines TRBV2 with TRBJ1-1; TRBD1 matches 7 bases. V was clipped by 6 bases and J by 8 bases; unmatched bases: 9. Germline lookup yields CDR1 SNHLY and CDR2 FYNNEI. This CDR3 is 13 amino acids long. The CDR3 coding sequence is TGTGCCAGCAGCACAGGGGCCGCCCAGGAAGCTTTCTTT. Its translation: CASSTGAAQEAFF. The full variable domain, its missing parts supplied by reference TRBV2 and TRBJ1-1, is EPEVTQTPSHQVTQMGQEVILRCVPISNHLYFYWYRQILGQKVEFLVSFYNNEISEKSEIFDDQFSVERPDGSNFTLKIRSTKLEDSAMYFCASSTGAAQEAFFGQGTRLTVV.

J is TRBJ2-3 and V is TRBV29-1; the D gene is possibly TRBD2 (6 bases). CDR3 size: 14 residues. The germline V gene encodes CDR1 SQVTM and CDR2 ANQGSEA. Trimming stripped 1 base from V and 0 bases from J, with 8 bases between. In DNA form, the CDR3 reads TGCAGCGTTGAAGGGACTATTAGCACAGATACGCAGTATTTT. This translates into CSVEGTISTDTQYF.